The 8 T cell receptor beta chains below were found in one sample sequenced in a study of T cell changes during pregnancy in multiple sclerosis. Assay used: immunoSEQ multiplex PCR; TCRdb lists only in-frame clones, some missing. The sample comprises approximately 21,000 clones, just under 85% of which are singletons, and 15% to 18% rests with the top ten. This specimen consisted of CD8+ T cells from peripheral blood mononuclear cells, obtained in the first trimester of pregnancy. The origin of the receptors is a female donor in good health, enrolled as a control in a pregnancy study.

In its sample, this clone was seen once. This chain joins TRBV6-1 and TRBJ2-2; no definite D call. Between the trimmed V and J ends, which lost 0 bases and 5 bases, there was a span of 13 bases. The CDR3 has 16 amino acids. Germline V gene data show CDR1 as MNHNS and CDR2 as SASEGT. The CDR3 loop is CASSEASVKRTGELFF. In nucleotides, the CDR3 is TGTGCCAGCAGTGAAGCGTCAGTGAAGAGGACCGGGGAGCTGTTTTTT.

Many counts were recorded for this clone. This rearrangement joins TRBV27 to TRBJ2-3, with TRBD2 as a possible D gene (5 bases). The CDR3 totals 15 residues. CDR1 and CDR2 from the germline V gene are MNHEY and SMNVEV (reference sequence). Trimming shortened V by 4 bases and J by 4 bases, and 15 bases separated the two germline ends. CDR3 protein: CASSSDSLGADTQYF. The CDR3, as DNA: TGTGCCAGCAGTTCGGACTCTCTAGGCGCAGATACGCAGTATTTT.

Points on this clone: The sample has other DNA sequences that encode this CDR3 too. The chain uses TRBV15 and TRBJ2-7; 7 nucleotides agree with TRBD1. The germline V gene encodes CDR1 LNHNV and CDR2 YYDKDF (reference sequence). V trimming: 5 bases; J trimming: 0 bases; junction bases outside the gene matches: 7. CDR3 length: 15 amino acids. The CDR3 sequence is CATSPPRDSSYEQYF. DNA for the CDR3: TGTGCCACCAGCCCCCCCCGGGACAGCTCCTACGAGCAGTACTTC.

The chain joins TRBV30 to TRBJ2-7; D perhaps matches TRBD1 (5 bases). The V end lost 0 bases, the J end lost 2 bases, and 11 bases lay between the germline ends. The CDR3 covers 14 residues. Per the germline V gene, CDR1 is GTSNPN and CDR2 is SVGIG (reference sequence). In DNA, the CDR3 is TGTGCCTGGAGTGTACTCCAGGGTCCCTACGAGCAGTACTTC. Its protein product is CAWSVLQGPYEQYF.

This clone was recorded only once. The chain uses TRBV5-6 and TRBJ2-7; D possibly corresponds to TRBD1 (6 bases). V lost 4 bases and J 3 bases, leaving 11 bases between the germline ends. CDR3 length: 13 residues. Germline V gene lookup returns CDR1 SGHDT and CDR2 YYEEEE. CDR3 in DNA: TGTGCCAGCAGCCCACAGGGTCTCTACGAGCAGTACTTC. Translating it yields CASSPQGLYEQYF. The full variable domain, its missing parts supplied by reference TRBV5-6 and TRBJ2-7, is DAGVTQSPTHLIKTRGQQVTLRCSPKSGHDTVSWYQQALGQGPQFIFQYYEEEERQRGNFPDRFSGHQFPNYSSELNVNALLLGDSALYLCASSPQGLYEQYFGPGTRLTVT.

The chain carries TRBV9 and TRBJ2-3; 12 bases map to TRBD2. The germline CDR1 and CDR2 sequences are SGDLS and YYNGEE. This CDR3 is built from 17 residues. V was pared by 0 bases and J by 3 bases, with 5 bases of the junction left unmatched. The CDR3 DNA follows: TGTGCCAGCAGCGTAGTCTCGGGGACTAGCGGGACAGATACGCAGTATTTT. Its translation is CASSVVSGTSGTDTQYF.

V is TRBV27 and J is TRBJ2-7; D unresolved. The length of the CDR3 is 13 residues. From germline, CDR1 is MNHEY and CDR2 SMNVEV (reference sequence). Trimming cost V 2 bases and J 6 bases, with 11 bases left between them. The CDR3 DNA sequence: TGTGCCAGCAGTTTAAGGCGAGGTCTCGAGCAGTACTTC. It translates to CASSLRRGLEQYF.

This CDR3 reads CAWRDTYNSPLHF. The CDR3, as DNA: TGTGCCTGGAGGGACACTTATAATTCACCCCTCCACTTT. The chain links TRBV30 to TRBJ1-6; D might be TRBD1 (5 bases). Germline V CDR1 and CDR2: GTSNPN, SVGIG (reference sequence). V was shortened by 3 bases and J by 4 bases, with 7 bases between the two germline ends. The CDR3 is 13 amino acids.